What follows are 21 T cell receptor beta chains derived from one specimen sequenced in a study of neurological immune-mediated disorders. A single record per CDR3 protein comes from TCRdb applying MiXCR to the 5' RACE reads. The sample includes tens of thousands of distinct CDR3 sequences, 3.6% of them seen just once. Sequencing was carried out using PBMCs. Receptors were obtained from a man in his thirties or forties with multiple sclerosis.

The chain carries TRBV24-1 and TRBJ1-2; D possibly corresponds to TRBD1 (5 bases). The CDR3 is made up of 17 amino acids. Germline V gene sequence: CDR1 KGHDR, CDR2 SFDVKD. Deletions cut 6 bases from V and 4 bases from J, with 23 bases between. CDR3 in DNA: TGTGCCACCAGTATGGCGAGAAGGGGCCCGAGGTTCTATGGCTACACCTTC. Translated: CATSMARRGPRFYGYTF.

Ten or more counts support this clonotype. This chain links TRBV5-1 with TRBJ1-4; D not resolved. CDR3 size: 12 residues. The ends were cut back, 4 bases at V and 5 bases at J, with 6 bases in the middle. From germline, CDR1 is SGHRS and CDR2 YFSETQ. Written as DNA, the CDR3 is TGCGCCAGCAGCCGGAAGAATGAAAAACTGTTTTTT. This codes for CASSRKNEKLFF.

The sample holds many counts of this clonotype. The V and J genes are TRBV20-1 and TRBJ2-1; D is unclear. The germline CDR1 and CDR2 sequences are DFQATT and SNEGSKA (reference sequence). Trimming took 4 bases from V and 9 from J, leaving 10 bases between them. The CDR3 consists of 11 residues. For the CDR3, the DNA is TGCAGTGCTAACCGAATGGCTGAGCAGTTCTTC. As protein: CSANRMAEQFF.

As regards this clonotype: The conserved phenylalanine or tryptophan normally closing the CDR3 is absent here, so this likely arose from a read error. The chain joins TRBV29-1 to TRBJ1-1; TRBD1 aligns across 7 bases. Germline CDR1 and CDR2: SQVTM and ANQGSEA. The CDR3 loop spans 14 amino acids. V lost 0 bases to trimming and J lost 8 bases; unmatched junction nucleotides: 9. CDR3 sequence: CSVEDLYRQGEAFN. The CDR3 region has the DNA TGCAGCGTTGAAGATCTTTATAGACAGGGCGAAGCTTTCAAT.

There are many counts of this clonotype. This CDR3 is CASSYRGDTQYF. CDR3 nucleotide sequence: TGTGCCAGCAGTTACAGGGGTGATACGCAGTATTTT. The chain couples TRBV6-5 to TRBJ2-3; D may be TRBD1 (5 bases). This CDR3 comprises 12 residues. CDR1 is MNHEY, CDR2 SVGAGI, per germline. Trimming cost V 2 bases and J 6 bases, with 6 bases left between them.

This clonotype was counted ten times or more. The chain uses TRBV7-6 and TRBJ2-3; D unclear. This CDR3 is 14 amino acids long. V was clipped by 5 bases and J by 0 bases, with 9 bases between them. Germline CDR1 SGHVS, CDR2 FNYEAQ. CDR3 DNA sequence: TGTGCCAGCAGCCTCGAATCTAGCACAGATACGCAGTATTTT. It codes for CASSLESSTDTQYF. Supplemented by reference TRBV7-6 and TRBJ2-3, the full variable domain reads GAGVSQSPRYKVTKRGQDVALRCDPISGHVSLYWYRQALGQGPEFLTYFNYEAQQDKSGLPNDRFSAERPEGSISTLTIQRTEQRDSAMYRCASSLESSTDTQYFGPGTRLTVL.

This clonotype was found many times. The chain carries TRBV5-6 and TRBJ2-4; possible D gene TRBD2, 6 bases. V lost 7 bases, J lost 5 bases, and 10 bases lay in between. CDR1 SGHDT and CDR2 YYEEEE come from the germline V gene. The CDR3 runs 12 residues. CDR3 bases: TGTGCCAGCCGCGGAGGGGAAAACATTCAGTACTTC. It is translated as CASRGGENIQYF.

This clonotype was detected many times. The rearrangement uses TRBV20-1 and TRBJ1-6, with 8 positions matching TRBD1. The CDR3 is 14 amino acids. The germline V gene has CDR1 DFQATT and CDR2 SNEGSKA (reference sequence). The ends lost 5 bases at V and 5 bases at J; junction bases unmatched: 5. The CDR3 region is CSASSDRDNSPLHF. CDR3 nucleotides: TGCAGTGCTTCCTCGGACAGGGATAATTCACCCCTCCACTTT.

This clonotype has a count of ten or more. V is TRBV9 and J is TRBJ2-7; possible D gene TRBD2, 5 bases. This CDR3 is built from 15 residues. The germline CDR1 and CDR2 sequences are SGDLS and YYNGEE. V was pared by 3 bases and J by 2 bases, with 15 bases between. CDR3 coding DNA: TGTGCCAGCAGCGAGAGGGCAGCCCCGGCCTACGAGCAGTACTTC. Encoded protein: CASSERAAPAYEQYF.

This clonotype was seen ten or more times. CDR3 in amino acids: CASSSGGPDEQYF. DNA for the CDR3: TGTGCCAGCAGCTCCGGGGGTCCGGACGAGCAGTACTTC. The chain is built from TRBV7-3 and TRBJ2-7; D might be TRBD2 (6 bases). Germline V gene sequence: CDR1 SGHTA, CDR2 FQGTGA. This CDR3 region has 13 residues. Trimming took off 4 bases at V and 5 bases at J, with 12 bases between the two ends. Using reference TRBV7-3 and TRBJ2-7 for the parts outside the CDR3, the full variable domain is GAGVSQTPSNKVTEKGKYVELRCDPISGHTALYWYRQSLGQGPEFLIYFQGTGAADDSGLPNDRFFAVRPEGSVSTLKIQRTERGDSAVYLCASSSGGPDEQYFGPGTRLTVT.

This clonotype was detected many times. The chain carries TRBV7-2 and TRBJ1-2; possible D gene TRBD1, 5 bases. The V gene lost 1 base and the J gene lost 2 bases, with 5 bases spanning the gap. CDR1 and CDR2 from the germline V gene are SGHTA and FQGNSA. The CDR3 is 13 amino acids. The DNA for the CDR3 is TGTGCCAGCAGCTTAGGGACAAACTATGGCTACACCTTC. It encodes CASSLGTNYGYTF.

This clonotype has a count of ten or more. The rearrangement uses TRBV4-1 and TRBJ2-1; 8 bases map to TRBD2. The V gene end was trimmed by 3 bases and the J gene end by 6 bases; junction bases not matched to a gene: 1. CDR3 length equals 13 residues. Germline CDR1 and CDR2: MGHRA and YSYEKL. In DNA, the CDR3 is TGCGCCAGCAGCCACGGGACTAGCAATGAGCAGTTCTTC. It is translated as CASSHGTSNEQFF.

This clonotype was observed many times. V and J are TRBV12-3 or TRBV12-4 and TRBJ2-1; 10 bases match TRBD1. The CDR3 totals 15 residues. V was clipped by 7 bases and J by 6 bases; unmatched bases: 9. CDR3 loop: CASTRQGAKSNEQFF. The CDR3 DNA reads as TGTGCCAGCACCCGACAGGGGGCTAAGAGCAATGAGCAGTTCTTC.

This clonotype was observed at least ten times. This chain joins TRBV29-1 and TRBJ1-1; D uncertain. From germline, CDR1 is SQVTM and CDR2 ANQGSEA. With 1 base removed from V and 1 base from J, the gap between germline ends came to 22 bases. The CDR3 extends over 18 amino acids. CDR3 DNA: TGCAGCGTTGAAGCCATTACGAGCGTATTCAGTTCGAACACTGAAGCTTTCTTT. Translated: CSVEAITSVFSSNTEAFF.

This clonotype appeared many times. The chain uses TRBV12-3 or TRBV12-4 and TRBJ1-1; a weak D match, TRBD1 (6 bases). Deletions cut 3 bases from V and 4 bases from J, with 9 bases between. The CDR3 length is 13 residues. This CDR3 reads CASSFLGGTEAFF. For the CDR3, the DNA is TGTGCCAGCAGTTTTTTAGGGGGCACTGAAGCTTTCTTT.

This clonotype occurred many times. The chain has TRBV5-1 and TRBJ2-2; TRBD2 matches at 8 bases. Germline CDR1 reads SGHRS; CDR2 reads YFSETQ. The CDR3 covers 13 residues. The V segment lost 4 bases and the J segment 6 bases; nucleotides outside the gene matches: 2. CDR3 sequence reads: CASSPTSAGELFF. The CDR3 DNA is TGCGCCAGCAGCCCGACTAGCGCCGGGGAGCTGTTTTTT.

This clonotype was detected many times. V gene TRBV6-5 combines with J gene TRBJ1-6; D remains unclear. This CDR3 is 13 amino acids long. Germline V gives CDR1 MNHEY, CDR2 SVGAGI. V lost 2 bases, J lost 7 bases, and 6 bases lay in between. The CDR3 sequence: CASSYVRNSPLHF. The DNA of the CDR3 is TGTGCCAGCAGTTACGTAAGGAATTCACCCCTCCACTTT.

As regards this clonotype: A clone one base away is much larger, so this may be a read error. The chain uses TRBV30 and TRBJ2-3, with TRBD1 as a possible D gene (6 bases). V shed 2 bases and J shed 0 bases, with 12 bases lying between them. CDR1 and CDR2 (germline): GTSNPN, SVGIG (reference sequence). This CDR3 region has 15 residues. In DNA form, the CDR3 reads TGTGCCTGGAGTCGGACAGATACAAGCACAGATACGCAGTATTTT. Encoded protein: CAWSRTDTSTDTQYF. Based on the CDR3 plus reference TRBV30 and TRBJ2-3, the full variable domain is SQTIHQWPATLVQPVGSPLSLECTVEGTSNPNLYWYRQAAGRGLQLLFYSVGIGQISSEVPQNLSASRPQDRQFILSSKKLLLSDSGFYLCAWSRTDTSTDTQYFGPGTRLTVL.

The CDR3 nucleotides are TGTGCCAGCAGTGAACGCGGGGTTTCCTACAATGAGCAGTTCTTC. This codes for CASSERGVSYNEQFF. The chain uses TRBV2 and TRBJ2-1; possible D gene TRBD2, 6 bases. V was pared by 2 bases and J by 1 base, with 9 bases between. The germline CDR1 and CDR2 sequences are SNHLY and FYNNEI. This CDR3 is 15 amino acids long. The complete variable domain, with remaining parts taken from reference TRBV2 and TRBJ2-1, reads EPEVTQTPSHQVTQMGQEVILRCVPISNHLYFYWYRQILGQKVEFLVSFYNNEISEKSEIFDDQFSVERPDGSNFTLKIRSTKLEDSAMYFCASSERGVSYNEQFFGPGTRLTVL.

In this sample, this clonotype turned up many times. V is TRBV14 and J is TRBJ2-4, with 8 nucleotides matching TRBD1. The CDR3 is 16 amino acids. Germline V gives CDR1 SGHDN, CDR2 FVKESK. The V gene end was trimmed by 5 bases and the J gene end by 2 bases; junction bases not matched to a gene: 8. The CDR3 sequence is CASSARTGWSKNIQYF. The CDR3 nucleotides are TGTGCCAGCAGCGCCCGGACAGGGTGGTCCAAAAACATTCAGTACTTC.

This clonotype was detected ten times or more. The chain has TRBV5-1 and TRBJ2-1; the D call may be TRBD1 or TRBD2 (5 bases each). The CDR3 is 16 amino acids. The germline V and J ends were trimmed by 5 bases and 3 bases, with 18 bases remaining between them. Per germline, CDR1 SGHRS and CDR2 YFSETQ. CDR3 in DNA: TGCGCCAGCAGTTCGATCCGGGACCCCAACTACAATGAGCAGTTCTTC. The encoded protein is CASSSIRDPNYNEQFF.